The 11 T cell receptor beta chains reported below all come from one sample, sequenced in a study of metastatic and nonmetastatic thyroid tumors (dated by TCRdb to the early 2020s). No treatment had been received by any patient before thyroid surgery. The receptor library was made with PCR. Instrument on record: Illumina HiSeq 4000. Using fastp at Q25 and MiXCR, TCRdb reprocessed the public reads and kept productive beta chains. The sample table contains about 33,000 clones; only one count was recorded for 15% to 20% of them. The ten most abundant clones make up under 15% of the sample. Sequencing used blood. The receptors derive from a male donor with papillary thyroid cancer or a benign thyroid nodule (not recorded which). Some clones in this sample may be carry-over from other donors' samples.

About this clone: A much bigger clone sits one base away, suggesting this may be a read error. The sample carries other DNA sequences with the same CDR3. CDR3 nucleotides: TGTGCCAGCAGCTATGCGGCCAGGGTAAATGAAAAGCTGTTTTTT. Protein sequence: CASSYAARVNEKLFF. The gene calls are TRBV7-9 and TRBJ1-4; maybe TRBD1 (5 bases). This CDR3 region has 15 residues. Germline CDR1 is SEHNR and CDR2 is FQNEAQ (reference sequence).

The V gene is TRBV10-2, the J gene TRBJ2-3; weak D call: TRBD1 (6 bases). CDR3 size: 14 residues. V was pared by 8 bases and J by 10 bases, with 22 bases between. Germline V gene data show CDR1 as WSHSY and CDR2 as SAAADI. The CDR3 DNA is TGCGCCAGCGCTGGTAAGCATCCAGGGGATGCGCAGTATTTT. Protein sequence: CASAGKHPGDAQYF.

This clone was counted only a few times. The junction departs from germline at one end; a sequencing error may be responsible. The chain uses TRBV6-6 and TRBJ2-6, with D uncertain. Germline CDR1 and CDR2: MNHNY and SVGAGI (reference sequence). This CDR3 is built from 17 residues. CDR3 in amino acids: CASSSLDGPSEANVLTF. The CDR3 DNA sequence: TGTGCCAGCAGTTCTCTGGACGGGCCCTCTGAGGCCAACGTCCTGACTTTC.

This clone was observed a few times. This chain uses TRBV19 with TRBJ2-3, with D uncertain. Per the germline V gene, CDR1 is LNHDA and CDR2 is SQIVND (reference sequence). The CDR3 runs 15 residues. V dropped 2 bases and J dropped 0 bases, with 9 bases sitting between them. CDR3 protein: CASSIQGPSTDTQYF. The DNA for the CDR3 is TGTGCCAGTAGTATACAAGGTCCTAGCACAGATACGCAGTATTTT.

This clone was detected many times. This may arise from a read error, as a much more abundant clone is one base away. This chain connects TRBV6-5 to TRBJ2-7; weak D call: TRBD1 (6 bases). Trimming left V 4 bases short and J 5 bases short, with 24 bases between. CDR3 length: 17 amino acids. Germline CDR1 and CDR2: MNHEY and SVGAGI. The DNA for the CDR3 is TGTGCCAGCAGTTCAGAGAGCCTTAGTGGTACAGGGAACGAGCAGTACTTC. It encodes CASSSESLSGTGNEQYF.

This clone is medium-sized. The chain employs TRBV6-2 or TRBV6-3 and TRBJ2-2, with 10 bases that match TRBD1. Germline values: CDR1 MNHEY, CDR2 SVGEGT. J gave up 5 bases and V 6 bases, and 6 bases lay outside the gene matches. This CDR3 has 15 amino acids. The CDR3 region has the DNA TGTGCCAGCAGGTCGGGACAGGGGAGGACCGGGGAGCTGTTTTTT. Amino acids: CASRSGQGRTGELFF.

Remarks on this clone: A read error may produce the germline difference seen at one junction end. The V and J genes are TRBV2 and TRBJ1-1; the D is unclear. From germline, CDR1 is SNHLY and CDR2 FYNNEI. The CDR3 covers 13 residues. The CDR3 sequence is CATRLRVNNEAFF. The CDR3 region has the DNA TGTGCCACCCGCCTGCGGGTTAACAATGAAGCTTTCTTT.

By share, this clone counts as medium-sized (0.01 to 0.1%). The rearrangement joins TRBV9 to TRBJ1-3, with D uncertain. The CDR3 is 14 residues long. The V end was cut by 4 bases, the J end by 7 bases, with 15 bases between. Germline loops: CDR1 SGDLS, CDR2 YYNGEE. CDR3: CASSPQGNGNTIYF. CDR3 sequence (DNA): TGTGCCAGCAGCCCCCAAGGAAACGGGAACACCATATATTTT.

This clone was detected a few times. The CDR3 DNA reads as TGTGCCAGCAGGACGGACGATGTCCTCTACGAGCAGTACTTC. Translating gives CASRTDDVLYEQYF. The chain uses TRBV28 and TRBJ2-7; D gene unclear. Germline V gives CDR1 MDHEN, CDR2 SYDVKM. The ends were cut back, 6 bases at V and 3 bases at J, with 15 bases in the middle. This CDR3 contains 14 residues. Together with reference TRBV28 and TRBJ2-7, the CDR3 gives the full variable domain: DVKVTQSSRYLVKRTGEKVFLECVQDMDHENMFWYRQDPGLGLRLIYFSYDVKMKEKGDIPEGYSVSREKKERFSLILESASTNQTSMYLCASRTDDVLYEQYFGPGTRLTVT.

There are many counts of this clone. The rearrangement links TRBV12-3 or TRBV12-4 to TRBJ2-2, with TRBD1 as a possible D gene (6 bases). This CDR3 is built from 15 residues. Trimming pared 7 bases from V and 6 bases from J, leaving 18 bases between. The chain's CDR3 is CASTQSQGRAGELFF. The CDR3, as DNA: TGTGCCAGCACCCAGTCACAGGGAAGGGCCGGGGAGCTGTTTTTT.

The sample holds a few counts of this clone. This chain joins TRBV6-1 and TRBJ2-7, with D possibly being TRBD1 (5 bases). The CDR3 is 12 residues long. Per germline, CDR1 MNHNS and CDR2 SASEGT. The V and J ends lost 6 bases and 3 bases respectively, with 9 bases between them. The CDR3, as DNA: TGTGCCAGCAGCAGGGATAACTACGAGCAGTACTTC. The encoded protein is CASSRDNYEQYF.